Reported below is one T cell receptor (beta chain). As yet, its antigen is unknown. Sequenced material consisted of expressed TCRB transcripts (all of the isolated RNA was reverse transcribed). The protocol was immunoSEQ multiplex PCR, while the TCRdb copy is restricted to in-frame clones and leaves out a portion. Here the sample spans under 150,000 clones, about 7% being singletons. This sample is drawn from a study of beta chain features in type 1 diabetes. From germline, CDR1 is SGDLS and CDR2 YYNGEE. This CDR3 has 13 amino acids. V was trimmed by 4 bases and J by 1 base, leaving 8 bases between them. Study-wide findings and caveats: Any PCR bias toward short templates would affect both groups alike. Among type 1 diabetes patients, VDJ junctions had fewer insertions and more deletions. Relative to healthy donors, patients appeared to have naive, central memory and Treg TCRB repertoires that were more similar.

The receptor comes from a young woman in good health. The chain recombines TRBV9 with TRBJ1-1; maybe TRBD1 (5 bases). The sequencing sample was made of central memory CD4+ T cells from blood. CDR3 residues: CASSPGQNTEAFF. In nucleotides, the CDR3 is TGTGCCAGCAGCCCAGGACAGAACACTGAAGCTTTCTTT.